The clone carrying this T cell receptor (beta chain) was seen more than once but under ten times. Its antigen is undetermined. 5'-RACE, quantitative and with molecular barcodes, yielded the TCR beta libraries. MiXCR was run by TCRdb on the 5' RACE reads, yielding one entry per CDR3 protein. The sample records over 700,000 distinct CDR3 sequences, around a fifth being singletons. The trim removed 5 bases at V and 0 bases at J, leaving 7 bases unmatched. This CDR3 has 16 residues. The data stem from a study of CD8 T cells in ankylosing spondylitis. General study results and limits: Certain motif variants had earlier appeared in reactive arthritis synovial fluid and blood. Ankylosing spondylitis blood seemed to carry a telltale TCR beta motif made of under ten highly homologous variants. A CD8+ phenotype characterized the disease-linked clones, which were relatively rare in peripheral blood. From matched ankylosing spondylitis synovial fluid, disease-linked clones were reportedly recovered at significantly enriched levels.

Sample: blood, either unsorted or a sorted T cell fraction (not recorded which). V gene TRBV12-3 or TRBV12-4 combines with J gene TRBJ2-1; 7 nucleotides align to TRBD2. The clonotype originates from a male donor with ankylosing spondylitis. The CDR3, as DNA: TGTGCCAGCAGTACCAGCGGGGCCAGCTCCTACAATGAGCAGTTCTTC. Translated: CASSTSGASSYNEQFF.